The clone carrying this T cell receptor (beta chain) was found many times. What it binds is not known. The data originate from a study of early T cells in non-severe SARS-CoV-2 infection. Study information: Sequenced bulk RNA came from whole blood that was unsorted, and chains were unpaired.

The protocol attached unique molecular identifiers to individual cDNA molecules. TCRdb reprocessed the 5' RACE reads via MiXCR and lists one record per CDR3 protein. This sample has 75,000 to 90,000 distinct CDR3 sequences, with over 9.5% found just once. The CDR3 has 16 residues. V lost 0 bases and J lost 8, with 18 bases in between. Germline V gene sequence: CDR1 MRHNA, CDR2 SNTAGT. Study-wide results and caveats: Lookups in VDJdb leaned toward anti-spike CD8 responses and missed private and CD4 specificities.

Sequencing used whole blood, obtained at baseline. This chain connects TRBV6-4 to TRBJ2-3, with D perhaps TRBD2 (5 bases). This clonotype originated in an adult who was a healthcare worker with PCR-confirmed SARS-CoV-2 infection or an uninfected control (not recorded which). The CDR3 DNA reads as TGTGCCAGCAGTGACTCGAGCGGATCGGGTTCCGGTACGCAGTATTTT. Its protein is CASSDSSGSGSGTQYF.